This T cell receptor (beta chain) stems from a study of CD8+ T cells in alopecia areata. This CDR3 is 15 amino acids long. The V gene end was trimmed by 7 bases and the J gene end by 5 bases; junction bases not matched to a gene: 7. CDR1 is SGHAT and CDR2 is FQNNGV in the germline V gene. RNA extraction was followed by reverse transcription into cDNA, which acted as the sequencing template. Clones were read by immunoSEQ multiplex PCR, and TCRdb kept only the in-frame ones, dropping some. The sample contains some 180,000 clones, roughly 50% of which appear only once. The specimen sequenced was CD8+ T cells sorted from blood. The source is a human donor in good health. The chain recombines TRBV11-2 with TRBJ2-5; 13 bases map to TRBD2. The CDR3 DNA sequence: TGTGCCAGCATAGGACTAGCGGGGGTCCGGGAGACCCAGTACTTC. The encoded protein is CASIGLAGVRETQYF.